This T cell receptor (beta chain) was captured in a study of blood T cell repertoires in COVID-19. Trimming stripped 6 bases from V and 8 bases from J, with 13 bases between. Germline loops: CDR1 SGHVS, CDR2 FNYEAQ. This CDR3 region has 12 residues. Under the authors' procedure: Reference gene primer amplification in the assay estimated nucleated cell counts. Here immunoSEQ multiplex PCR was the method, and the copy in TCRdb shows in-frame clones only, minus some. That table is the source of V, J and clone size, and D and trimming were worked out from the DNA. The sample consists of 300,000 to 400,000 clones, 80% to 90% of them appearing once.

Sequencing input: PBMCs or T cells enriched from blood (not recorded which). This clonotype was sampled from a young man who had recovered from COVID-19. This chain links TRBV7-6 with TRBJ1-1, with D maybe TRBD1 (6 bases). CDR3 sequence: CASRPSQGEAFF. CDR3 sequence (DNA): TGTGCCAGCAGACCTTCCCAGGGGGAAGCTTTCTTT.